These T cell receptor beta chains were read from a single sample in a study of technical replicates of blood from a few donors. Sequencing used immunoSEQ multiplex PCR; TCRdb keeps in-frame clones, though not all of them. The repertoire includes about 91,000 clones, roughly 90% of them detected once, and about 0.26% sits in the top ten. The sequencing input was T cells isolated from PBMCs. The receptors here all came from a human donor in good health. The CDR3 runs from the conserved cysteine through the conserved F or W.

V	J	CDR3
TRBV28	TRBJ1-2	CASSPWGGYYGYTF
TRBV6-6	TRBJ1-3	CASSYGTGGFGNTIYF
TRBV7-9	TRBJ2-7	CANLPARLGEDSDYEQYF
TRBV7-6	TRBJ2-1	CASSLLAGGPDEQFF
TRBV28	TRBJ1-1	CASSFGTGIRAFF
TRBV5-1	TRBJ2-3	CASSSFPGTGADTQYF
TRBV28	TRBJ2-1	CASSLKIGQAGVGNEQFF
TRBV19	TRBJ2-3	CASSIGQGNTQYF
TRBV6-5	TRBJ1-1	CASQGATTEAFF
TRBV4-2	TRBJ2-1	CASSQRTSGYNEQFF
TRBV30	TRBJ2-3	CAWRVPSGDTQYF